This T cell receptor beta chain was documented in a study of post-analysis software for immune sequencing data. The library was made from cDNA and included unique molecular identifiers. T cells numbering roughly 0.95 to 10 million yielded roughly 0.5 million cDNA molecules. TCRdb passed the PCR reads through MiXCR, listing each CDR3 protein once. Counted here are fewer than 550,000 distinct CDR3 sequences, around a third occurring once; the ten biggest clones make up around 5.9%. To note about this clonotype: The antigen remains undetermined.

Broader study findings: Five or six TRBV segments, TRBV5-6, TRBV5-1 and TRBV20-1 among them, were found more frequent in patients than controls.

The CDR3 is 14 amino acids. The V gene lost 3 bases and the J gene lost 0 bases, with 8 bases spanning the gap. Germline V CDR1 and CDR2: SGHTA, FQGNSA. Sample: blood. The chain joins TRBV7-2 to TRBJ2-5; D not resolved. This sequence was found in a girl aged 2 to 17 with multiple sclerosis. CDR3 nucleotide sequence: TGTGCCAGCAGCTTCGGAGACTACCAAGAGACCCAGTACTTC. This translates into CASSFGDYQETQYF. Full variable domain (rest looked up from reference TRBV7-2 and TRBJ2-5): GAGVSQSPSNKVTEKGKDVELRCDPISGHTALYWYRQSLGQGLEFLIYFQGNSAPDKSGLPSDRFSAERTGGSVSTLTIQRTQQEDSAVYLCASSFGDYQETQYFGPGTRLLVL.